The 13 T cell receptor beta chains given below trace back to one sample, sequenced in a study of identical twins. TCRdb recomputed calls from the 5' RACE reads with MiXCR, one row per CDR3 protein. The sample lists approximately 500,000 distinct CDR3 sequences, around 15% seen once, with less than 0.5% in the top ten. These same data were also listed under a study on yellow fever vaccine responses in identical twins.

The sequencing input was CD4+ T cells sorted from blood. The receptors shown here come from a woman under 30 in good health.

V and J are TRBV29-1 and TRBJ2-3; possible D gene TRBD2, 5 bases. Trimming pared 7 bases from V and 2 bases from J, leaving 13 bases between. The germline V gene encodes CDR1 SQVTM and CDR2 ANQGSEA. The CDR3 spans 13 residues. CDR3 bases: TGCAGCGCAGGTTGGGAGCACACAGATACGCAGTATTTT. It is translated as CSAGWEHTDTQYF.

The chain carries TRBV6-1 and TRBJ2-1; 11 bases agree with TRBD2. V trimming: 1 base; J trimming: 1 base; junction bases outside the gene matches: 6. CDR1 is MNHNS, CDR2 SASEGT, per germline. This CDR3 spans 18 amino acids. For the CDR3, the DNA is TGTGCCAGCAGTGAAGTTGCTAGCGGGAGGCGGTCCTACAATGAGCAGTTCTTC. Translation gives CASSEVASGRRSYNEQFF.

The chain combines TRBV12-3 or TRBV12-4 with TRBJ2-2; D uncertain. This CDR3 has 16 amino acids. V was pared by 7 bases and J by 3 bases, with 18 bases between. CDR3 in DNA: TGTGCCAGCACCCCTTCATACGGATGGGACACCGGGGAGCTGTTTTTT. Protein sequence: CASTPSYGWDTGELFF.

V usage is TRBV12-5 and J usage is TRBJ1-2; tentatively, D is TRBD1 (5 bases). The V end was cut by 6 bases, the J end by 5 bases, with 16 bases between. CDR3 length: 14 amino acids. Germline-derived CDR1 and CDR2 are LGHNT and FRNRAP. This CDR3 reads CASGTLDSEYGYTF. In DNA, the CDR3 is TGTGCTAGTGGCACCTTAGACAGCGAATATGGCTACACCTTC.

This clonotype has more than one count but fewer than ten. The rearrangement uses TRBV10-2 and TRBJ2-5, with 7 bases fitting TRBD2. Germline trimming cut 3 bases from V and 1 base from J; bases unmatched to any gene: 2. CDR1 WSHSY and CDR2 SAAADI come from the germline V gene. The CDR3 consists of 14 residues. CDR3 DNA sequence: TGCGCCAGCAGTGAATCGGGGGGCCAAGAGACCCAGTACTTC. Its protein is CASSESGGQETQYF.

The chain recombines TRBV5-1 with TRBJ2-1, with TRBD1 identical over 9 bases. Per the germline V gene, CDR1 is SGHRS and CDR2 is YFSETQ. The V and J ends lost 6 bases and 8 bases, in that order; junction bases with no gene match: 9. This CDR3 has 14 amino acids. This CDR3 reads CASTHTGGGDEQFF. The CDR3 DNA sequence: TGCGCCAGCACCCACACAGGGGGCGGGGATGAGCAGTTCTTC.

This clonotype appeared a few times. The chain employs TRBV12-3 or TRBV12-4 and TRBJ1-2, with 8 positions matching TRBD1. The CDR3 extends over 16 amino acids. The V and J ends lost 5 bases and 7 bases, in that order; junction bases with no gene match: 15. CDR3 coding DNA: TGTGCCAGCAGTACCTCCGGGCAGGGGGCCGGAAGTGGCTACACCTTC. Protein: CASSTSGQGAGSGYTF.

CDR3 amino acids: CSARDLGYRDTEAFF. CDR3 nucleotides: TGCAGTGCTAGAGATTTAGGGTATCGGGACACTGAAGCTTTCTTT. This rearrangement joins TRBV20-1 to TRBJ1-1; D uncertain. The CDR3 loop spans 15 amino acids. Germline V gene lookup returns CDR1 DFQATT and CDR2 SNEGSKA (reference sequence). Between the trimmed V and J ends, which lost 0 bases and 3 bases, there was a span of 14 bases.

The CDR3 bases are TGTGCCAGTAGGGACTTCGGGGCGGATACGCAGTATTTT. Translating gives CASRDFGADTQYF. V gene TRBV19 combines with J gene TRBJ2-3; the D call may be TRBD1 or TRBD2 (5 bases each). Germline loops: CDR1 LNHDA, CDR2 SQIVND (reference sequence). CDR3 length: 13 residues. The V gene lost 6 bases and the J gene lost 6 bases, with 13 bases spanning the gap.

This clonotype appeared a few times. The chain is built from TRBV29-1 and TRBJ1-2, with D maybe TRBD1 (6 bases). The CDR3 covers 12 residues. CDR1 is SQVTM and CDR2 is ANQGSEA in the germline V gene. V dropped 6 bases and J dropped 5 bases, with 13 bases sitting between them. CDR3 loop: CSVNQGGYGYTF. The CDR3 region has the DNA TGCAGCGTGAATCAAGGGGGTTATGGCTACACCTTC.

This clonotype was observed a few times. The genes are TRBV6-1 and TRBJ2-2; the D is unclear. Trimming took 6 bases from V and 3 from J, leaving 20 bases between them. Germline-derived CDR1 and CDR2 are MNHNS and SASEGT. The CDR3 is made up of 17 amino acids. The CDR3 loop reads CASSPFLSDSDTGELFF. CDR3 DNA: TGTGCCAGCAGCCCTTTTCTTAGTGATTCGGACACCGGGGAGCTGTTTTTT.

This sequence joins TRBV27 and TRBJ1-6, with 9 positions matching TRBD1. This CDR3 comprises 18 residues. Germline CDR1 reads MNHEY; CDR2 reads SMNVEV (reference sequence). The trim removed 2 bases at V and 7 bases at J, leaving 12 bases unmatched. CDR3 loop: CASSLHNPTGGRNSPLHF. The CDR3 DNA reads as TGTGCCAGCAGTTTACACAATCCCACAGGGGGCCGGAATTCACCCCTCCACTTT.

In this sample, this clonotype turned up a few times. The rearrangement links TRBV3-1 to TRBJ2-5, with 7 bases aligning to TRBD2. CDR1 and CDR2 from the germline V gene are LGHDT and YNNKEL (reference sequence). This CDR3 has 15 residues. With 4 bases clipped from V and 5 bases from J, the junction kept 10 bases outside the gene matches. The CDR3 sequence: CASSPFGAGKETQYF. The CDR3 nucleotides are TGTGCCAGCAGCCCCTTTGGAGCGGGGAAGGAGACCCAGTACTTC.